The rows below give T cell receptor beta chains drawn from one sample of a study of blood T cell repertoires in COVID-19. Assay used: immunoSEQ multiplex PCR; TCRdb lists only in-frame clones, some missing. The sample has a few hundred thousand clones, roughly 85% seen once. Sequenced input: peripheral blood. These receptors were obtained from a woman between 18 and 29 years old with acute or convalescent COVID-19. Both conserved end residues are part of each CDR3. Each record gives: D gene, V gene, J gene, CDR3 protein, CDR3 DNA. D genes are given only for firm matches.

d_call: TRBD1
v_call: TRBV18
j_call: TRBJ1-5
cdr3_aa: CASSPGTGGINQPQHF
cdr3_nt: TGTGCCAGCTCACCGGGGACAGGGGGCATCAATCAGCCCCAGCATTTT

d_call: TRBD2
v_call: TRBV2
j_call: TRBJ2-3
cdr3_aa: CASRGTSGIWYTQYF
cdr3_nt: TGTGCCAGCAGAGGTACTAGCGGGATATGGTATACGCAGTATTTT

d_call: TRBD1
v_call: TRBV10-3
j_call: TRBJ1-1
cdr3_aa: CAISQQGRTEAFF
cdr3_nt: TGTGCCATCAGTCAACAGGGGAGAACTGAAGCTTTCTTT

d_call: NA
v_call: TRBV6-2/TRBV6-3
j_call: TRBJ2-7
cdr3_aa: CASSFSTPPQQYF
cdr3_nt: TGTGCCAGCAGTTTCTCGACTCCTCCCCAGCAGTACTTC

d_call: TRBD2
v_call: TRBV19
j_call: TRBJ2-3
cdr3_aa: CASSILRGSDTQYF
cdr3_nt: TGTGCCAGTAGTATCCTGCGGGGGTCAGATACGCAGTATTTT

d_call: TRBD1
v_call: TRBV4-1
j_call: TRBJ1-3
cdr3_aa: CASSQGEGQLGNTIYF
cdr3_nt: TGCGCCAGCAGCCAAGGTGAGGGACAGCTTGGAAACACCATATATTTT

d_call: NA
v_call: TRBV2
j_call: TRBJ1-1
cdr3_aa: CASSENWRLNTEAFF
cdr3_nt: TGTGCCAGCAGTGAAAATTGGCGGCTTAACACTGAAGCTTTCTTT

d_call: NA
v_call: TRBV11-1
j_call: TRBJ2-1
cdr3_aa: CASSSSDEQFF
cdr3_nt: TGTGCCAGCAGCTCAAGCGATGAGCAGTTCTTC

d_call: TRBD1
v_call: TRBV19
j_call: TRBJ2-2
cdr3_aa: CASSPPQGASGELFF
cdr3_nt: TGTGCCAGTAGTCCGCCACAGGGGGCCAGCGGGGAGCTGTTTTTT

d_call: TRBD2
v_call: TRBV5-1
j_call: TRBJ2-5
cdr3_aa: CASSPRLAGSFGTQYF
cdr3_nt: TGCGCCAGCAGCCCAAGACTAGCGGGAAGTTTTGGGACCCAGTACTTC

d_call: TRBD1
v_call: TRBV4-1
j_call: TRBJ1-2
cdr3_aa: CASSQAGQGHGGYTF
cdr3_nt: TGCGCCAGCAGCCAAGCCGGACAGGGGCACGGTGGCTACACCTTC

d_call: TRBD1
v_call: TRBV25-1
j_call: TRBJ1-1
cdr3_aa: CASSGAGTVTEAFF
cdr3_nt: TGTGCCAGCAGTGGTGCCGGGACAGTCACTGAAGCTTTCTTT

d_call: TRBD1
v_call: TRBV9
j_call: TRBJ2-4
cdr3_aa: CASSRTGDENIQYF
cdr3_nt: TGTGCCAGCAGTCGGACAGGGGATGAAAACATTCAGTACTTC

d_call: NA
v_call: TRBV29-1
j_call: TRBJ1-1
cdr3_aa: CSVDAGALNTEAFF
cdr3_nt: TGCAGCGTTGATGCAGGGGCTCTGAACACTGAAGCTTTCTTT

d_call: NA
v_call: TRBV2
j_call: TRBJ1-3
cdr3_aa: CASSGGSGNTIYF
cdr3_nt: TGTGCCAGCTCAGGTGGCTCTGGAAACACCATATATTTT

d_call: NA
v_call: TRBV4-1
j_call: TRBJ1-2
cdr3_aa: CASSPLWQGGYTF
cdr3_nt: TGCGCCAGCAGCCCCCTCTGGCAGGGGGGCTACACCTTC

d_call: NA
v_call: TRBV6-4
j_call: TRBJ2-3
cdr3_aa: CASSERSTDTQYF
cdr3_nt: TGTGCCAGCAGTGAGAGAAGCACAGATACGCAGTATTTT

d_call: TRBD1
v_call: TRBV19
j_call: TRBJ1-6
cdr3_aa: CASSFTGGENSPLHF
cdr3_nt: TGTGCCAGTAGTTTCACAGGGGGCGAAAATTCACCCCTCCACTTT

d_call: NA
v_call: TRBV30
j_call: TRBJ1-1
cdr3_aa: CAWRSRGGSTEAFF
cdr3_nt: TGTGCCTGGAGATCTCGGGGAGGAAGCACTGAAGCTTTCTTT

d_call: TRBD2
v_call: TRBV5-5
j_call: TRBJ2-3
cdr3_aa: CASFIWTSGTDTQYF
cdr3_nt: TGTGCCAGCTTTATTTGGACTAGCGGAACAGATACGCAGTATTTT

d_call: NA
v_call: TRBV6-5
j_call: TRBJ1-4
cdr3_aa: CASRTGGATNEKLFF
cdr3_nt: TGTGCCAGCAGAACGGGGGGGGCAACTAATGAAAAACTGTTTTTT

d_call: NA
v_call: TRBV15
j_call: TRBJ1-5
cdr3_aa: CATSRGGVNQPQHF
cdr3_nt: TGTGCCACCAGCAGAGGCGGGGTTAATCAGCCCCAGCATTTT

d_call: TRBD1
v_call: TRBV6-5
j_call: TRBJ1-2
cdr3_aa: CASTDRGRSGYTF
cdr3_nt: TGTGCCAGCACCGACAGGGGTAGAAGTGGCTACACCTTC

d_call: TRBD2
v_call: TRBV9
j_call: TRBJ2-1
cdr3_aa: CASSRGGRGYNEQFF
cdr3_nt: TGTGCCAGCAGCCGGGGCGGGAGAGGGTACAATGAGCAGTTCTTC

d_call: TRBD1
v_call: TRBV24-1
j_call: TRBJ1-1
cdr3_aa: CATSDLGTDEAFF
cdr3_nt: TGTGCCACCAGTGATCTCGGGACAGATGAAGCTTTCTTT

d_call: NA
v_call: TRBV7-9
j_call: TRBJ1-2
cdr3_aa: CASSVDRSGYTF
cdr3_nt: TGTGCCAGCAGCGTCGACAGGTCGGGCTACACCTTC